This T cell receptor beta chain was identified during a study of PD-1 blockade in classical Hodgkin lymphoma. Deletions cut 0 bases from V and 9 bases from J, with 13 bases between. The CDR3 has 14 residues. In germline, CDR1 is SGHDT, CDR2 YYEEEE. Measured with immunoSEQ multiplex PCR; TCRdb has only the in-frame clones, and not every one. This table holds roughly 15,000 clones, more than 80% found once. Indicated time point: cycle 4 day 1 (C4D1), after 6 weeks of nivolumab. After autologous stem cell transplantation all patients relapsed, and prior brentuximab vedotin exposure differed between cohorts.

V usage is TRBV5-6 and J usage is TRBJ2-1, with D perhaps matching TRBD1 (6 bases). The sample in question was peripheral blood mononuclear cells (PBMCs), obtained before the fourth cycle of nivolumab. The sequence was collected from a human donor with classical Hodgkin lymphoma. This CDR3 reads CASSLVQGRTEQFF. DNA of the CDR3: TGTGCCAGCAGCTTGGTGCAGGGGAGAACTGAGCAGTTCTTC. The full variable domain, completed using reference TRBV5-6 and TRBJ2-1, is DAGVTQSPTHLIKTRGQQVTLRCSPKSGHDTVSWYQQALGQGPQFIFQYYEEEERQRGNFPDRFSGHQFPNYSSELNVNALLLGDSALYLCASSLVQGRTEQFFGPGTRLTVL.